The 23 T cell receptor beta chains below were found in one sample sequenced in a study of blood T cell repertoires in COVID-19. The repertoire was sequenced with immunoSEQ multiplex PCR; TCRdb's copy has only in-frame clones and lacks some. The data show under 300,000 clones, 70% to 90% seen once. Sequenced input: peripheral blood. These receptors all come from a man aged 30 to 45 who had recovered from COVID-19.

The chain combines TRBV7-8 with TRBJ1-1, with TRBD1 matching 9 bases. Germline values: CDR1 SGHVS, CDR2 FQNEAQ. This CDR3 has 18 amino acids. V was clipped by 5 bases and J by 11 bases; unmatched bases: 24. The CDR3 DNA follows: TGTGCCAGCAGCAACGAGTTGGTGTCGGGACAGGGAAAAATTGGGGCTTTCTTT. Protein: CASSNELVSGQGKIGAFF.

The chain links TRBV20-1 to TRBJ1-3; D gene unclear. Looked up from germline, CDR1 is DFQATT and CDR2 is SNEGSKA (reference sequence). The CDR3 is 15 residues long. Trimming removed 3 bases at V and 0 bases at J, with 12 bases between. This chain's CDR3 is CSASPTESSGNTIYF. In nucleotides, the CDR3 is TGCAGTGCTAGTCCCACAGAGTCCTCTGGAAACACCATATATTTT.

The chain employs TRBV20-1 and TRBJ1-3, with unresolved D. Germline values: CDR1 DFQATT, CDR2 SNEGSKA (reference sequence). Trimming removed 5 bases from V and 7 bases from J, with 6 bases in between. The CDR3 contains 10 residues. DNA for the CDR3: TGCAGTGCTTTTTATAACACCATATATTTT. This sequence encodes CSAFYNTIYF.

The genes are TRBV29-1 and TRBJ1-2; D unclear. This CDR3 has 11 residues. In germline, CDR1 is SQVTM, CDR2 ANQGSEA. Trimming stripped 4 bases from V and 6 bases from J, with 9 bases between. The CDR3 DNA sequence: TGCAGCGTTGGAGGGTATAATGGCTACACCTTC. Its protein product is CSVGGYNGYTF. The full variable domain, in which reference TRBV29-1 and TRBJ1-2 provide the parts outside the CDR3, is SAVISQKPSRDICQRGTSLTIQCQVDSQVTMMFWYRQQPGQSLTLIATANQGSEATYESGFVIDKFPISRPNLTFSTLTVSNMSPEDSSIYLCSVGGYNGYTFGSGTRLTVV.

The rearrangement links TRBV19 to TRBJ1-6; D is possibly TRBD1 (5 bases). Germline lookup yields CDR1 LNHDA and CDR2 SQIVND (reference sequence). The V end was cut by 6 bases, the J end by 1 base, with 7 bases between. The CDR3 contains 14 residues. The CDR3 sequence: CASRGGSYNSPLHF. CDR3 in DNA: TGTGCCAGTAGGGGGGGTTCCTATAATTCACCCCTCCACTTT.

This chain joins TRBV5-4 and TRBJ1-4; tentative D call: TRBD1 (6 bases). CDR1 is SGHNT, CDR2 YYREEE, per germline (reference sequence). This CDR3 is 12 amino acids long. Trimming took 9 bases from V and 4 from J, leaving 10 bases between them. The CDR3 nucleotides are TGTGCCACCCGAGGGGGTAATGAAAAACTGTTTTTT. It is translated as CATRGGNEKLFF. The variable domain in full, completed from reference TRBV5-4 and TRBJ1-4, reads ETGVTQSPTHLIKTRGQQVTLRCSSQSGHNTVSWYQQALGQGPQFIFQYYREEENGRGNFPPRFSGLQFPNYSSELNVNALELDDSALYLCATRGGNEKLFFGSGTQLSVL.

This chain connects TRBV5-6 to TRBJ2-3; D not resolved. The germline V and J ends were trimmed by 4 bases and 0 bases, with 12 bases remaining between them. The germline V gene encodes CDR1 SGHDT and CDR2 YYEEEE. The CDR3 totals 15 residues. This chain's CDR3 is CASSRLRFSTDTQYF. The CDR3 DNA reads TGTGCCAGCAGCCGTCTACGATTCAGCACAGATACGCAGTATTTT.

V is TRBV6-4 and J is TRBJ1-2, with TRBD1 as a possible D gene (6 bases). In germline, CDR1 is MRHNA, CDR2 SNTAGT. The CDR3 has 12 amino acids. Trimming took 5 bases from V and 2 from J, leaving 6 bases between them. The CDR3 nucleotides are TGTGCCAGCAGTCAGGGGAACTATGGCTACACCTTC. Its protein product is CASSQGNYGYTF.

The chain joins TRBV7-2 to TRBJ1-1, with a possible D match to TRBD1 (5 bases). There are 16 residues in the CDR3. Trimming removed 5 bases from V and 11 bases from J, with 27 bases in between. Germline loops: CDR1 SGHTA, CDR2 FQGNSA. The CDR3 reads CASSTGTFIGIPRAFF. The DNA of the CDR3 is TGTGCCAGCAGCACCGGGACTTTTATTGGAATTCCTCGGGCTTTCTTT.

This chain uses TRBV4-1 with TRBJ2-7; 7 nucleotides align to TRBD1. The ends lost 4 bases at V and 2 bases at J; junction bases unmatched: 8. The CDR3 runs to 15 residues. Per the germline V gene, CDR1 is MGHRA and CDR2 is YSYEKL. The CDR3 region is CASSLVKGQPYEQYF. The CDR3 DNA follows: TGCGCCAGCAGCCTTGTCAAGGGACAGCCCTACGAGCAGTACTTC.

This clone was counted between two and nine times. V usage is TRBV14 and J usage is TRBJ2-7, with 9 bases lining up with TRBD1. Germline CDR1 is SGHDN and CDR2 is FVKESK. Trimming at V came to 2 bases and at J to 5 bases, leaving 10 bases not matched to a gene. There are 16 residues in the CDR3. CDR3 protein: CASSQTWGQGGHEQYF. The CDR3, as DNA: TGTGCCAGCAGCCAAACATGGGGACAGGGAGGCCACGAGCAGTACTTC.

The chain combines TRBV4-1 with TRBJ1-6; 10 nucleotides align to TRBD1. Germline CDR1 reads MGHRA; CDR2 reads YSYEKL. This CDR3 is 15 amino acids long. Trimming removed 0 bases from V and 9 bases from J; junction bases left unmatched: 2. CDR3 sequence reads: CASSQDGDRGSPLHF. The DNA for the CDR3 is TGCGCCAGCAGCCAAGATGGGGACAGGGGTTCACCCCTCCACTTT.

This clone was counted between two and nine times. The J gene is TRBJ1-2, the V gene TRBV6-1; TRBD1 matches at 9 bases. The germline CDR1 and CDR2 sequences are MNHNS and SASEGT. V was pared by 3 bases and J by 6 bases, with 8 bases of the junction left unmatched. This CDR3 has 15 residues. The CDR3 bases are TGTGCCAGCAGTGACACCCGGACAGGGGCACATGGCTACACCTTC. Residues: CASSDTRTGAHGYTF.

This chain's CDR3 is CSVVRETQYF. CDR3 in DNA: TGCAGCGTTGTTCGAGAGACCCAGTACTTC. The chain is built from TRBV29-1 and TRBJ2-5; D gene ambiguous. V lost 4 bases and J 4 bases, leaving 4 bases between the germline ends. Germline-derived CDR1 and CDR2 are SQVTM and ANQGSEA. The CDR3 spans 10 residues.

The chain carries TRBV11-2 and TRBJ2-7; D is perhaps TRBD1 (6 bases). The germline V gene encodes CDR1 SGHAT and CDR2 FQNNGV. The CDR3 has 13 amino acids. V was pared by 8 bases and J by 2 bases, with 13 bases between. In DNA form, the CDR3 reads TGTGCCAGCTACCGGGACAAGACCTACGAGCAGTACTTC. It encodes CASYRDKTYEQYF.

This clone was seen a few times. The CDR3 sequence: CASSLGTAGELFF. CDR3 coding DNA: TGCGCCAGCAGTCTTGGGACAGCCGGGGAGCTGTTTTTT. The chain has TRBV23-1 and TRBJ2-2; 7 nucleotides align to TRBD1. TRBV23-1 is assigned to the ORF class and has an uncertain function. CDR3 length: 13 residues. The V segment lost 4 bases and the J segment 6 bases; nucleotides outside the gene matches: 2.

The chain combines TRBV9 with TRBJ1-6; 7 bases align to TRBD1. V lost 3 bases to trimming and J lost 10 bases; unmatched junction nucleotides: 7. The CDR3 runs to 14 residues. Per germline, CDR1 SGDLS and CDR2 YYNGEE. CDR3 bases: TGTGCCAGCAGCGGACAGGGTAAGAACTCACCCCTCCACTTT. This codes for CASSGQGKNSPLHF.

The table lists this clone with a count of one. Additional DNA sequences in this sample encode the identical CDR3. The chain has TRBV5-1 and TRBJ1-4; TRBD1 matches 10 bases. Germline V CDR1 and CDR2: SGHRS, YFSETQ. V shed 2 bases and J 6 bases; nucleotides not matched to a gene: 1. The CDR3 extends over 14 amino acids. As DNA, the CDR3 is TGCGCCAGCAGCTTCGGGACAGGGGATGAAAAACTGTTTTTT. This translates into CASSFGTGDEKLFF.

The rearrangement links TRBV6-5 to TRBJ2-7, with 10 bases aligning to TRBD2. The CDR3 is 16 amino acids. Looked up from germline, CDR1 is MNHEY and CDR2 is SVGAGI. The ends lost 3 bases at V and 1 base at J; junction bases unmatched: 6. CDR3 in amino acids: CASSYSSGGGSYEQYF. DNA for the CDR3: TGTGCCAGCAGTTATTCTAGCGGGGGAGGGTCCTACGAGCAGTACTTC.

The V gene is TRBV7-6, the J gene TRBJ1-6; D remains unclear. V was cut by 5 bases and J by 13 bases, with 12 bases left in between. The V gene's germline CDR1 is SGHVS and CDR2 FNYEAQ. The CDR3 runs to 12 residues. CDR3 in DNA: TGTGCCAGCAGCGCGTTGGCCGGGCCCCTCCACTTT. Its protein is CASSALAGPLHF.

The chain joins TRBV19 to TRBJ2-7; a weak D match, TRBD2 (6 bases). The V gene lost 1 base and the J gene lost 6 bases, with 10 bases spanning the gap. The CDR3 covers 13 residues. Looked up from germline, CDR1 is LNHDA and CDR2 is SQIVND (reference sequence). The CDR3 sequence is CASSIGTAGEQYF. Written as DNA, the CDR3 is TGTGCCAGTAGTATAGGTACAGCGGGCGAGCAGTACTTC.

The chain is built from TRBV12-2 and TRBJ1-1; the tabulated D call, TRBD1, remains unverified against the DNA. TRBV12-2 is annotated as a pseudogene. The CDR3 has 14 residues. CDR3 sequence (DNA): TGTGCAAGTCGACAGCCATGTATGAACACTGAAGCTTTCTTT. Its translation is CASRQPCMNTEAFF.

This chain links TRBV5-1 with TRBJ2-5; 8 bases agree with TRBD1. The CDR3 extends over 14 amino acids. V lost 2 bases, J lost 2 bases, and 2 bases stayed unmatched. Germline loops: CDR1 SGHRS, CDR2 YFSETQ. CDR3 bases: TGCGCCAGCAGCTTACAGGGGGTACAAGAGACCCAGTACTTC. Its protein is CASSLQGVQETQYF.